This entry concerns a single T cell receptor (beta chain). The diagnoses drew upon clinical symptoms, serum thyroxine and TRAb, thyroid ultrasound and orbital computed tomography. It was RNA transcripts that yielded the amplified TCR beta CDR3 regions. First-round RT-PCR targeting the TCR CDR3 was performed with the HTBI primer set. TCRdb passed the multiplex PCR reads through MiXCR, listing each CDR3 protein once. Of roughly 840,000 distinct CDR3 sequences in the sample, more than 30% are singletons; the top ten hold 7.5% to 9.5%. The entry originates in a study of T cells in Graves' hyperthyroidism and ophthalmopathy. The V gene lost 0 bases and the J gene lost 7 bases, with 16 bases spanning the gap. CDR1 and CDR2 from the germline V gene are DFQATT and SNEGSKA (reference sequence). The CDR3 is 14 residues long.

The receptor was derived from a man aged 18-30 years with Graves' hyperthyroidism. The rearrangement uses TRBV20-1 and TRBJ2-7; D possibly matches TRBD1 or TRBD2 (5 bases each). The specimen sequenced was blood. The DNA for the CDR3 is TGCAGTGCTAGAGATGTGCCAGGGACGGGGGAGCAGTACTTC. Protein sequence: CSARDVPGTGEQYF.